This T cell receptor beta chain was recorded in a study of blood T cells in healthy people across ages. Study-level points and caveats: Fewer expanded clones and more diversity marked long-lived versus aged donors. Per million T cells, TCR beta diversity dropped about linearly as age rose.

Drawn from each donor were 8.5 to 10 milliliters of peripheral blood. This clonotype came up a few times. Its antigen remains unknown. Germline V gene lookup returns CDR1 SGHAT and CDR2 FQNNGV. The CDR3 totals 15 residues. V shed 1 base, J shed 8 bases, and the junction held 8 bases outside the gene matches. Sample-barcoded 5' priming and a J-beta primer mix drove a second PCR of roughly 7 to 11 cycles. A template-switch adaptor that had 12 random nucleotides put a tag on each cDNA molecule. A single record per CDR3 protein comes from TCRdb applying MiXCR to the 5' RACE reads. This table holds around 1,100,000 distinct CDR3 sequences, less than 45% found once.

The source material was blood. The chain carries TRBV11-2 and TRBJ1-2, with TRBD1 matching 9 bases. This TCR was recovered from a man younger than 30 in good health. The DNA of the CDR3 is TGTGCCAGCAGCTTAGTGGACAGGGGTAGCACGGGCTACACCTTC. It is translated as CASSLVDRGSTGYTF.